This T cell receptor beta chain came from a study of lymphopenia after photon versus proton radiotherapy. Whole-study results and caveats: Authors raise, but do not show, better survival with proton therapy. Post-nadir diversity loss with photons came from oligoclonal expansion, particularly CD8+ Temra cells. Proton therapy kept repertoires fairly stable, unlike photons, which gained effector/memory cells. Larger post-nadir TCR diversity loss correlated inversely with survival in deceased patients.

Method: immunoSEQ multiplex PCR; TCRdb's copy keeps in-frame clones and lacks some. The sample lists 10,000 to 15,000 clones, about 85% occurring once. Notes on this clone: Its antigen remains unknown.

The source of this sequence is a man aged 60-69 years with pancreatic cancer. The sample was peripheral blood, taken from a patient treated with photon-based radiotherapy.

DNA for the CDR3: TGTGCCAGCAGCTACAGGGCCCTCGGTCGGCGGGTCACTGAAGCTTTCTTT. Translated: CASSYRALGRRVTEAFF. This chain connects TRBV7-6 to TRBJ1-1; TRBD1 might be the D (6 bases). Deletions cut 4 bases from V and 4 bases from J, with 22 bases between. The CDR3 runs 17 residues. Germline CDR1 and CDR2: SGHVS and FNYEAQ.